The 3 T cell receptor beta chains presented below share a single source sample, sequenced in a study of blood T cells in healthy people across ages. With a J-beta primer mix and a sample-barcoded 5' primer, a second PCR ran roughly 6 to 11 cycles. TCRdb processed the 5' RACE reads anew with MiXCR; each CDR3 protein has one entry. The sample gives about 930,000 distinct CDR3 sequences, approximately 32% of which show up once; about 10% is in the top ten. These same records also appear under a second study, on T cells of mothers and their children.

Material: blood. These receptors came from a woman in her thirties or forties in good health.

This clonotype was picked up a small number of times. The V gene is TRBV15, the J gene TRBJ1-1; a weak D match, TRBD1 (6 bases). Trimming pared 3 bases from V and 7 bases from J, leaving 12 bases between. Germline V gene data show CDR1 as LNHNV and CDR2 as YYDKDF (reference sequence). The CDR3 extends over 13 amino acids. CDR3 amino acids: CATSSRGQNEAFF. The CDR3 bases are TGTGCCACCAGCAGTCGGGGACAAAATGAAGCTTTCTTT.

This clonotype was picked up many times. The V gene is TRBV6-2 or TRBV6-3, the J gene TRBJ1-5, with D perhaps matching TRBD1 (5 bases). The CDR3 is 14 residues long. V gave up 6 bases and J gave up 4 bases, with 13 bases separating them. The germline V gene has CDR1 MNHEY and CDR2 SVGEGT. The CDR3 protein is CASSPPGLNQPQHF. In DNA form, the CDR3 reads TGTGCCAGCAGCCCTCCGGGACTTAATCAGCCCCAGCATTTT.

The chain joins TRBV7-6 to TRBJ2-2, with 9 bases identical to TRBD2. Germline V gene lookup returns CDR1 SGHVS and CDR2 FNYEAQ. Trimming at V came to 0 bases and at J to 4 bases, leaving 6 bases not matched to a gene. CDR3 length equals 17 residues. CDR3 sequence reads: CASSLARGGLSTGELFF. The DNA of the CDR3 is TGTGCCAGCAGCTTAGCGCGGGGGGGCCTCTCCACCGGGGAGCTGTTTTTT. Full variable domain (remainder filled in from reference TRBV7-6 and TRBJ2-2): GAGVSQSPRYKVTKRGQDVALRCDPISGHVSLYWYRQALGQGPEFLTYFNYEAQQDKSGLPNDRFSAERPEGSISTLTIQRTEQRDSAMYRCASSLARGGLSTGELFFGEGSRLTVL.